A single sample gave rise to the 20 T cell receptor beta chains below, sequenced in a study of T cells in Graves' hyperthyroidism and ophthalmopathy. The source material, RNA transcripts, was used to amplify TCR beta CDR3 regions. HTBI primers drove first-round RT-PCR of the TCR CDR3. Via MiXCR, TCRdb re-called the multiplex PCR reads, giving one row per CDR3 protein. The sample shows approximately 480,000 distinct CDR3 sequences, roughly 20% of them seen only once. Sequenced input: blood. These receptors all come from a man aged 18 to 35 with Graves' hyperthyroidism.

In DNA form, the CDR3 reads TGTGCCAGCAGTTTGGCTGGGGCAGGGGCAGAGACCCAGTACTTC. Translated, it gives CASSLAGAGAETQYF. The chain uses TRBV28 and TRBJ2-5; tentative D call: TRBD1 (6 bases). V dropped 3 bases and J dropped 4 bases, with 15 bases sitting between them. Germline loops: CDR1 MDHEN, CDR2 SYDVKM. CDR3 length: 15 amino acids.

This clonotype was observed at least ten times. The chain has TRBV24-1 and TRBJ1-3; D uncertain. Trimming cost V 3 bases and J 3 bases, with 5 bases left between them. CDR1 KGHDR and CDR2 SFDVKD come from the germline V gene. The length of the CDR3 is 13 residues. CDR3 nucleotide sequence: TGTGCCACCAGTGATGCCAGTGGAAACACCATATATTTT. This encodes CATSDASGNTIYF.

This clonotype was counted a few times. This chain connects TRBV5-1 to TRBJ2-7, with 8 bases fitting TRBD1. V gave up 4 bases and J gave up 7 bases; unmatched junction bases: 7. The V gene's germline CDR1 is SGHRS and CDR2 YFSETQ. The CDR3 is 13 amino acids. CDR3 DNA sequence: TGCGCCAGCAGCCTGGGACAGGTATTTGAGCAGTACTTC. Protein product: CASSLGQVFEQYF.

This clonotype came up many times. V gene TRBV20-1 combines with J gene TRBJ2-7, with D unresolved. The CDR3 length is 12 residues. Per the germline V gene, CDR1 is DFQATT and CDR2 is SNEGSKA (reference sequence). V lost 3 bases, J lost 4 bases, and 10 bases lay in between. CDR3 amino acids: CSARAAVYEQYF. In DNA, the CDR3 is TGCAGTGCTAGGGCGGCAGTGTACGAGCAGTACTTC.

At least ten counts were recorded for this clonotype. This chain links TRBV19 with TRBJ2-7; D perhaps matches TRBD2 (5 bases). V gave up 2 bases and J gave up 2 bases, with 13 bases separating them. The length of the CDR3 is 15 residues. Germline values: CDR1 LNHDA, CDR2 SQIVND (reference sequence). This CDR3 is CASSILAGGPYEQYF. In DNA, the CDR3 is TGTGCCAGTAGTATATTGGCGGGCGGCCCCTACGAGCAGTACTTC.

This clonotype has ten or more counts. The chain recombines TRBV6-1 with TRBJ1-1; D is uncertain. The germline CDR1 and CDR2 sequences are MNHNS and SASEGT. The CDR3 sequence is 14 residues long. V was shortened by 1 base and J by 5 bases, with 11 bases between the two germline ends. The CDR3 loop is CASSEGEGWTEAFF. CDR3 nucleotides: TGTGCCAGCAGTGAAGGTGAGGGATGGACTGAAGCTTTCTTT.

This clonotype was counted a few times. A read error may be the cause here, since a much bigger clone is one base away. CDR3 loop: CASSYRDSHNSSLHF. DNA for the CDR3: TGTGCCAGCAGTTACCGGGACAGCCATAATTCATCCCTCCACTTT. V and J are TRBV6-5 and TRBJ1-6; 7 bases match TRBD1. The CDR3 has 15 residues. Germline CDR1 and CDR2: MNHEY and SVGAGI.

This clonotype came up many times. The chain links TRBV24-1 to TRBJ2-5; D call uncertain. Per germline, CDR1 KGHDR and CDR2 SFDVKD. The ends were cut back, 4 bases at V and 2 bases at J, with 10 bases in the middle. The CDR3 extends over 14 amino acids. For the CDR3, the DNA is TGTGCCACCAGTGAGAGCGCAGCTCAAGAGACCCAGTACTTC. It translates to CATSESAAQETQYF.

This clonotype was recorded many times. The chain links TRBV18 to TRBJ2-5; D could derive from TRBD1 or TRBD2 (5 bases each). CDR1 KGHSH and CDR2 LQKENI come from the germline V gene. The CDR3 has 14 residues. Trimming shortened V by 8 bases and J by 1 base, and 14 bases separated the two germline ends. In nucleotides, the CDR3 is TGTGCCAGCAGTCCTGGGACGGGCCAAGAGACCCAGTACTTC. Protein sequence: CASSPGTGQETQYF.

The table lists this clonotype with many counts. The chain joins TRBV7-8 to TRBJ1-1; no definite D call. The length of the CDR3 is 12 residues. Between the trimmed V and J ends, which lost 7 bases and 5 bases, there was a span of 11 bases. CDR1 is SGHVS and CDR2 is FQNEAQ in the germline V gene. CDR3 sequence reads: CASKTGRTEAFF. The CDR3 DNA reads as TGTGCCAGCAAAACTGGGCGGACTGAAGCTTTCTTT.

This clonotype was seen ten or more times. CDR3 bases: TGTGCCAGCAGCCCAAGTTCGACGGTCGAAGCTTTCTTT. It specifies CASSPSSTVEAFF. The chain employs TRBV7-9 and TRBJ1-1; D remains unclear. V was clipped by 5 bases and J by 8 bases, with 15 bases between them. The CDR3 consists of 13 residues. Germline V gives CDR1 SEHNR, CDR2 FQNEAQ (reference sequence).

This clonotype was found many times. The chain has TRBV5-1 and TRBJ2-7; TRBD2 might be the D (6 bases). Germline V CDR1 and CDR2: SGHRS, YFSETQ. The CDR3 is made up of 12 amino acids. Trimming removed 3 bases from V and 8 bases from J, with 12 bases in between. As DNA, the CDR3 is TGCGCCAGCAGCTCGGCGCGGGGAAAGCAGTACTTC. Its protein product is CASSSARGKQYF.

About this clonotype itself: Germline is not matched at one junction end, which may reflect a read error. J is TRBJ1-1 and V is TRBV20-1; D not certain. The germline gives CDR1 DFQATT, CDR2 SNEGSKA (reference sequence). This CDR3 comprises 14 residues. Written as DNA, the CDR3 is TGCAGTACTAGAAGGAGTTACAGCAACACTGAAGCTTTCTTT. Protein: CSTRRSYSNTEAFF.

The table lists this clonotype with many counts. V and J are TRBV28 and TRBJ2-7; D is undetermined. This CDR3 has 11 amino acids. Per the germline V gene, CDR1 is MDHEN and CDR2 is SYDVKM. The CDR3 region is CAHDREGEQYF. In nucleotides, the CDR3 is TGTGCTCATGATAGGGAAGGAGAGCAGTACTTC.

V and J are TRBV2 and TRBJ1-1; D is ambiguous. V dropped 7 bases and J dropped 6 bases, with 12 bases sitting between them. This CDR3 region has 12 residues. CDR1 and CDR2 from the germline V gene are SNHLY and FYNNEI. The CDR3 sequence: CASKLTRPEAFF. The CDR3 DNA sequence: TGTGCCAGCAAACTCACAAGGCCTGAAGCTTTCTTT.

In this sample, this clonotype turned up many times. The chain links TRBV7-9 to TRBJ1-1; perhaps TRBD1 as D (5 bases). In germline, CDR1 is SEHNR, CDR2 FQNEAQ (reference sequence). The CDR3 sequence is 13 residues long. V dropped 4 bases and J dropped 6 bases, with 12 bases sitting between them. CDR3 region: CASSSPGLAEAFF. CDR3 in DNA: TGTGCCAGCAGCTCCCCGGGACTAGCTGAAGCTTTCTTT.

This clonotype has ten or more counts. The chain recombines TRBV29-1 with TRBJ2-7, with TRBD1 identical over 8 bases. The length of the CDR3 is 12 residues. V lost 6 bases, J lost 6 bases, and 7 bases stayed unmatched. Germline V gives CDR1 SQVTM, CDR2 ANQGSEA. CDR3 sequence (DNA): TGCAGCGTCGCCGGGACAGGAGCCGAGCAGTACTTC. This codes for CSVAGTGAEQYF.

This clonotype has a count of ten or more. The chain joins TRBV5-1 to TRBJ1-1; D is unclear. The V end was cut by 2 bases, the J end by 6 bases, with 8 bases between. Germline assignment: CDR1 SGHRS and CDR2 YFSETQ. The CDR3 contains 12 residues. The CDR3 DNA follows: TGCGCCAGCAGCTTTCCAGGCGCTGAAGCTTTCTTT. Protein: CASSFPGAEAFF.

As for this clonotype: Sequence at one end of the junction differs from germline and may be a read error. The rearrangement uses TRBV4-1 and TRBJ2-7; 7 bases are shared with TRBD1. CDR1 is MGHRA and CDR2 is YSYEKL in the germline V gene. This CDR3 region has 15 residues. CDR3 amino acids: CASRQGYRGTYEQYF. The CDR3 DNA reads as TGCGCCAGCCGCCAAGGTTACAGGGGAACGTACGAGCAGTACTTC.

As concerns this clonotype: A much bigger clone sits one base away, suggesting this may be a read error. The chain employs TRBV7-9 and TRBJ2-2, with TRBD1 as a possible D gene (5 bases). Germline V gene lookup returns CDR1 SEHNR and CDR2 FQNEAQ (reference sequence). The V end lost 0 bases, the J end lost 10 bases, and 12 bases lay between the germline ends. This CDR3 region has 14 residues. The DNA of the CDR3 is TGTGCCAGCAGCTTAGCTAAGGGGATCGCGGAGCTGTTTTTT. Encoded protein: CASSLAKGIAELFF.